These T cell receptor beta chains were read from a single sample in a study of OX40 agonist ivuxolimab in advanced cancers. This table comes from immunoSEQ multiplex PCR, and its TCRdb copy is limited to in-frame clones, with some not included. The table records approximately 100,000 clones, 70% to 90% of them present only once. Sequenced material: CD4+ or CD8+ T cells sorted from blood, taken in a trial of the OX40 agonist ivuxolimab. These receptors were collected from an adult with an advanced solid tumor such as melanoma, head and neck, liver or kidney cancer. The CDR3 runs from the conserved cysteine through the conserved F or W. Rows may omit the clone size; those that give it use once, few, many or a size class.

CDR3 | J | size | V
CASSWDRAVTGELFF | TRBJ2-2 | - | TRBV6-5
CASSSGQAQETQYF | TRBJ2-5 | - | TRBV5-1
CASSDPDSYEQYF | TRBJ2-7 | - | TRBV2
CASRAGTGTYEQYF | TRBJ2-7 | - | TRBV6-5
CASSSGRVLTDTQYF | TRBJ2-3 | - | TRBV5-1
CASSTGGNTGELFF | TRBJ2-2 | - | TRBV28
CAWSPPRETQYF | TRBJ2-5 | - | TRBV30
CASSLETAGNTIYF | TRBJ1-3 | - | TRBV7-8
CASSQDTSFTEAFF | TRBJ1-1 | - | TRBV4-3
CASRGGSVNEQYF | TRBJ2-7 | - | TRBV28
CASSLGQLNTGELFF | TRBJ2-2 | - | TRBV11-2
CASRRDRVLGNTIYF | TRBJ1-3 | - | TRBV28
CASSYGENQPQHF | TRBJ1-5 | - | TRBV6-5
CASSQTGMANTGELFF | TRBJ2-2 | - | TRBV5-6
CASTQTGGEPEAFF | TRBJ1-1 | - | TRBV19
CASSPPGLAGGANKDEQFF | TRBJ2-1 | - | TRBV18
CAISRAPGSDTQYF | TRBJ2-3 | - | TRBV10-3
CASSLWGQGAGSTEAFF | TRBJ1-1 | - | TRBV28
CASTSWNEQFF | TRBJ2-1 | once | TRBV28
CASSFPRLNTEAFF | TRBJ1-1 | - | TRBV28
CASSSPVGGLRSYNEQFF | TRBJ2-1 | - | TRBV5-5
CASRPLGLMAEAFF | TRBJ1-1 | - | TRBV5-4
CASSLDRGTQYF | TRBJ2-3 | - | TRBV11-3
CASSTSTGLSTDTQYF | TRBJ2-3 | - | TRBV9
CASLSEGAGAGEKLFF | TRBJ1-4 | - | TRBV28
CASSQWLKNTGELFF | TRBJ2-2 | once | TRBV21-1
CASRRGERQPQHF | TRBJ1-5 | - | TRBV6-5
CASRSTGADTQYF | TRBJ2-3 | - | TRBV6-5
CASSLGQTTDTQYF | TRBJ2-3 | - | TRBV7-2
CASSLVAGSNEKLFF | TRBJ1-4 | - | TRBV5-1
CASSLGVSRGTGELFF | TRBJ2-2 | - | TRBV5-1
CASSTAFQETQYF | TRBJ2-5 | - | TRBV19
CAWSRGSSTDTQYF | TRBJ2-3 | - | TRBV30
CASSHGNAGGETQYF | TRBJ2-5 | - | TRBV7-7
CASSFAGHYNEQFF | TRBJ2-1 | - | TRBV5-8
CASNPGRGLAKNIQYF | TRBJ2-4 | - | TRBV12-5
CASSLGGVNQPQHF | TRBJ1-5 | - | TRBV7-9
CASSLGGPSGSYNSPLHF | TRBJ1-6 | once | TRBV5-1
CASSYSGQTNTEAFF | TRBJ1-1 | - | TRBV6-5
CASSQETGAITEAFF | TRBJ1-1 | - | TRBV4-3
CASSGRRGTGELFF | TRBJ2-2 | - | TRBV7-8
CASSGASPIRTDTQYF | TRBJ2-3 | - | TRBV10-2
CAISRGEGNTIYF | TRBJ1-3 | - | TRBV10-3
CASSLGPIYNEQFF | TRBJ2-1 | - | TRBV7-9
CASESLYGYTF | TRBJ1-2 | - | TRBV7-2
CASSSLQGFQQQYF | TRBJ2-7 | - | TRBV7-2
CASRETSGGVTDTQYF | TRBJ2-3 | - | TRBV19
CASSLNEGLTEAFF | TRBJ1-1 | - | TRBV4-1
CASSQGVQETQYF | TRBJ2-5 | - | TRBV7-8
CAISERRGSTGELFF | TRBJ2-2 | - | TRBV10-3
CASSPPAGANTEAFF | TRBJ1-1 | - | TRBV18
CASSRDRLGHEQYF | TRBJ2-7 | - | TRBV11-2
CASSLTSGGYYEQYF | TRBJ2-7 | - | TRBV5-4
CASSLGGEYEQYF | TRBJ2-7 | - | TRBV7-2
CASSQDGGGVEKLFF | TRBJ1-4 | - | TRBV4-3